The 22 T cell receptor beta chains in this list originate from one sample, sequenced in a study of metastatic and nonmetastatic thyroid tumors. Patients had received no treatment of any kind before thyroid surgery. TCRdb reanalyzed the PCR reads via MiXCR. The sample gives 5,500 to 8,500 clones, roughly a third of which show up once; 10% to 15% is in the top ten. The sequencing sample was made of adjacent normal tissue. These receptors came from a female donor with papillary thyroid cancer or a benign thyroid nodule (not recorded which). Some clones in this sample may be carry-over from other donors' samples.

This clone was seen a handful of times. The chain employs TRBV27 and TRBJ2-7; 11 bases agree with TRBD1. V dropped 1 base and J dropped 4; count of bases not matched to a gene: 3. The germline gives CDR1 MNHEY, CDR2 SMNVEV (reference sequence). The CDR3 length is 15 residues. The CDR3 DNA sequence: TGTGCCAGCAGTTTATTCGGGACAGGGGGGTACGAGCAGTACTTC. This sequence encodes CASSLFGTGGYEQYF.

The sample holds a few counts of this clone. The V gene is TRBV6-5, the J gene TRBJ1-2; the D is unclear. Deletions cut 2 bases from V and 3 bases from J, with 13 bases between. The CDR3 runs 15 residues. Germline lookup yields CDR1 MNHEY and CDR2 SVGAGI. CDR3 in amino acids: CASSYGWGGDYGYTF. As DNA, the CDR3 is TGTGCCAGCAGTTACGGTTGGGGTGGCGACTATGGCTACACCTTC.

This clone counts as large. The rearrangement uses TRBV6-1 and TRBJ2-7; D not certain. Looked up from germline, CDR1 is MNHNS and CDR2 is SASEGT. V was clipped by 6 bases and J by 3 bases, with 21 bases between them. The CDR3 spans 16 residues. The CDR3 DNA reads as TGTGCCAGCAGGTCAGAACATACCACCACTTACTACGAGCAGTACTTC. The encoded protein is CASRSEHTTTYYEQYF.

The CDR3 nucleotides read TGTGCCAGCAGCGTAGACGGGAGAGGGGGGCCCCCTGGCTACACCTTC. This gives the protein CASSVDGRGGPPGYTF. This rearrangement joins TRBV25-1 to TRBJ1-2; D may be TRBD1 (6 bases). Germline CDR1 and CDR2: MGHDK and SYGVNS. V was shortened by 6 bases and J by 7 bases, with 24 bases between the two germline ends. The CDR3 is 16 amino acids.

This sequence joins TRBV7-2 and TRBJ2-6; D is ambiguous. Trimming shortened V by 0 bases and J by 0 bases, and 9 bases separated the two germline ends. The CDR3 is 17 residues long. The germline V gene has CDR1 SGHTA and CDR2 FQGNSA. The CDR3 loop is CASSLAGTPSGANVLTF. The CDR3 nucleotides read TGTGCCAGCAGCTTAGCCGGTACTCCCTCTGGGGCCAACGTCCTGACTTTC.

The table lists this clone with a few counts. The CDR3 loop is CASSYSTPGEQYF. The CDR3 DNA reads as TGTGCCAGCAGTTACTCGACGCCGGGTGAGCAGTACTTC. The V and J genes are TRBV6-2 or TRBV6-3 and TRBJ2-7, with D hard to call. In germline, CDR1 is MNHEY, CDR2 SVGEGT. V was cut by 0 bases and J by 7 bases, with 10 bases left in between. The CDR3 spans 13 residues.

This chain connects TRBV5-6 to TRBJ2-7; 9 bases fit TRBD1. This CDR3 region has 16 residues. V lost 1 base to trimming and J lost 0 bases; unmatched junction nucleotides: 5. Germline V gives CDR1 SGHDT, CDR2 YYEEEE. The DNA for the CDR3 is TGTGCCAGCAGCTTGTGGGACAGGGATTCCTCCTACGAGCAGTACTTC. Its translation is CASSLWDRDSSYEQYF.

The gene calls are TRBV10-2 and TRBJ2-5; unclear D gene. Judging by the DNA end, TRBJ2-1 fits better; the J call may be wrong. CDR3 length: 11 amino acids. Germline V gives CDR1 WSHSY, CDR2 SAAADI. In DNA, the CDR3 is TGCGCCAGCAGCACCGTTGATGAGCAGTTCTTC. Translated: CASSTVDEQFF.

The chain carries TRBV20-1 and TRBJ2-1, with 10 bases matching TRBD2. Per germline, CDR1 DFQATT and CDR2 SNEGSKA (reference sequence). This CDR3 spans 14 amino acids. V lost 1 base, J lost 4 bases, and 1 base stayed unmatched. The CDR3 nucleotides read TGCAGTGCTAGAGGGACTAGCGGATACAATGAGCAGTTCTTC. It translates to CSARGTSGYNEQFF.

This sequence joins TRBV6-1 and TRBJ2-2; the D gene is possibly TRBD1 (8 bases). Trimming stripped 1 base from V and 4 bases from J, with 13 bases between. This CDR3 has 16 residues. CDR1 and CDR2 from the germline V gene are MNHNS and SASEGT. The CDR3 DNA is TGTGCCAGCAGTGAAGGTACAGGGGGGGCCACCGGGGAGCTGTTTTTT. Translated, it gives CASSEGTGGATGELFF.

Turning to this clone: A junction boundary mismatches the germline segment, possibly from a read error. CDR3 in amino acids: CASRLRTSGSIDTQYF. CDR3 DNA: TGTGCCAGCAGACTTCGGACTAGCGGGAGCATAGATACGCAGTATTTT. This chain uses TRBV13 with TRBJ2-3, with 13 bases lining up with TRBD2. The germline V gene has CDR1 PRHDT and CDR2 FYEKMQ (reference sequence). CDR3 length: 16 residues. The complete variable domain, with remaining parts taken from reference TRBV13 and TRBJ2-3, reads AAGVIQSPRHLIKEKRETATLKCYPIPRHDTVYWYQQGPGQDPQFLISFYEKMQSDKGSIPDRFSAQQFSDYHSELNMSSLELGDSALYFCASRLRTSGSIDTQYFGPGTRLTVL.

This clone is deemed medium-sized (0.01 to 0.1%). The rearrangement uses TRBV7-3 and TRBJ2-1, with TRBD2 matching over 7 bases. Trimming removed 1 base from V and 2 bases from J; junction bases left unmatched: 5. Germline V gene lookup returns CDR1 SGHTA and CDR2 FQGTGA. This CDR3 comprises 16 residues. CDR3: CASSLMGLAAYNEQFF. DNA for the CDR3: TGTGCCAGCAGCTTAATGGGTCTAGCGGCCTACAATGAGCAGTTCTTC. Full variable domain (outside the CDR3, taken from reference TRBV7-3 and TRBJ2-1): GAGVSQTPSNKVTEKGKYVELRCDPISGHTALYWYRQSLGQGPEFLIYFQGTGAADDSGLPNDRFFAVRPEGSVSTLKIQRTERGDSAVYLCASSLMGLAAYNEQFFGPGTRLTVL.

This clone qualifies as large. This rearrangement joins TRBV6-2 or TRBV6-3 to TRBJ1-2; a possible D gene is TRBD1 (6 bases). The V and J ends lost 0 bases and 0 bases respectively, with 11 bases between them. Germline lookup yields CDR1 MNHEY and CDR2 SVGEGT. CDR3 length equals 16 residues. CDR3: CASSYSGQRTNYGYTF. DNA for the CDR3: TGTGCCAGCAGTTACTCAGGACAGCGTACTAACTATGGCTACACCTTC.

In this sample, this clone turned up a few times. V and J are TRBV19 and TRBJ1-2; D remains unclear. The CDR3 is 15 residues long. V was shortened by 7 bases and J by 4 bases, with 19 bases between the two germline ends. The germline CDR1 and CDR2 sequences are LNHDA and SQIVND (reference sequence). CDR3 coding DNA: TGTGCCAGTACGCCCGAGATTGGAGGGCTCTATGGCTACACCTTC. Amino acids: CASTPEIGGLYGYTF. The variable domain in full, with the rest retrieved from reference TRBV19 and TRBJ1-2, is DGGITQSPKYLFRKEGQNVTLSCEQNLNHDAMYWYRQDPGQGLRLIYYSQIVNDFQKGDIAEGYSVSREKKESFPLTVTSAQKNPTAFYLCASTPEIGGLYGYTFGSGTRLTVV.

The chain joins TRBV6-2 or TRBV6-3 to TRBJ1-1, with D possibly matching TRBD1 (6 bases). Germline CDR1 MNHEY, CDR2 SVGEGT. Between the trimmed V and J ends, which lost 2 bases and 2 bases, there was a span of 27 bases. The CDR3 covers 20 residues. The CDR3 here is CASSYRPDRPKLGENTEAFF. In DNA, the CDR3 is TGTGCCAGCAGTTACCGTCCAGACAGGCCAAAACTGGGTGAAAACACTGAAGCTTTCTTT.

The chain couples TRBV11-2 to TRBJ2-1, with 9 bases matching TRBD2. This CDR3 has 16 residues. J lost 7 bases, V lost 0 bases, and 7 bases had no gene match. Germline CDR1 SGHAT, CDR2 FQNNGV. The CDR3 region is CASSLETSGDLNEQFF. CDR3 DNA: TGTGCCAGCAGCTTAGAGACTAGCGGCGACTTAAATGAGCAGTTCTTC.

This chain links TRBV5-1 with TRBJ2-2; unclear D gene. The CDR3 length is 18 residues. Germline CDR1 and CDR2: SGHRS and YFSETQ. Trimming pared 0 bases from V and 4 bases from J, leaving 19 bases between. The CDR3 region is CASSLGAPFLSATGELFF. The CDR3 region has the DNA TGCGCCAGCAGCTTGGGGGCCCCGTTTTTGTCGGCCACCGGGGAGCTGTTTTTT.

A note on this clone: Relative to the germline gene, one junction end is altered; a read error may explain this. V is TRBV2 and J is TRBJ2-7; 10 bases are a match to TRBD2. Germline V CDR1 and CDR2: SNHLY, FYNNEI. The CDR3 spans 15 residues. The CDR3: CASRYSGRAGDEQHF. CDR3 DNA: TGTGCCAGCAGGTACAGCGGGAGGGCCGGGGACGAGCAGCACTTC.

In regard to this clone: The junction differs from germline at one of its ends, possibly a read error. Here the CDR3 reads CASSLEDRGNEQSF. The CDR3, as DNA: TGCGCCAGCAGCTTGGAGGACAGGGGTAATGAGCAGTCCTTC. The genes are TRBV5-1 and TRBJ2-1; 9 positions match TRBD1. The CDR3 runs 14 residues. Per germline, CDR1 SGHRS and CDR2 YFSETQ.

This clone was found a few times. The chain joins TRBV19 to TRBJ2-1, with D hard to call. V lost 8 bases and J 6 bases, leaving 11 bases between the germline ends. The CDR3 extends over 12 amino acids. Germline CDR1 reads LNHDA; CDR2 reads SQIVND (reference sequence). CDR3 loop: CASSDTFNEQFF. CDR3 DNA: TGTGCCAGTTCTGACACCTTCAATGAGCAGTTCTTC.

The V and J genes are TRBV2 and TRBJ2-7; 8 nucleotides agree with TRBD1. The germline gives CDR1 SNHLY, CDR2 FYNNEI. After removal of 9 bases from V and 2 bases from J, the junction contained 6 bases not matched to a gene. There are 13 residues in the CDR3. In DNA, the CDR3 is TGTGCCAGTGTTCAGGGGGCCCCCTACGAGCAGTACTTC. Translating it yields CASVQGAPYEQYF.

The chain has TRBV4-1 and TRBJ2-7, with D perhaps TRBD1 (6 bases). Germline CDR1 and CDR2: MGHRA and YSYEKL. The CDR3 has 13 residues. Trimming removed 3 bases from V and 5 bases from J, with 11 bases in between. CDR3: CASSQSAGDEQYF. The CDR3, as DNA: TGCGCCAGCAGCCAGTCTGCAGGGGACGAGCAGTACTTC.